The 11 T cell receptor beta chains listed next were all sequenced from one sample in a study of CXCR3-negative and CXCR3-positive naive CD8 T cells. These receptors' targets are unknown. Study-level findings and limits: Naive CXCR3-positive cells had TRB CDR3s more hydrophobic than those of CXCR3-negative naive cells.

Through 5' RACE with UMI labels, the TRB cDNA libraries were prepared. TCRdb re-analyzed the 5' RACE reads; it lists each CDR3 protein once, without DNA. The table for this sample gives more than 80,000 distinct CDR3 sequences. The sequencing sample was made of naive CXCR3+ CD8+ T cells from blood. Specified subset: CD45RO-CCR7+CD27+CD95- naive CD8+ T cells expressing CXCR3 (TNR3+). The origin of the receptors is a human donor in good health. Some clones in this sample may be carry-over from other donors' samples.

This chain links TRBV21-1 with TRBJ2-7; the TRBD1 assignment by TCRdb is unverifiable without DNA. TRBV21-1 is labeled a pseudogene. The CDR3 is 14 residues long. The CDR3 sequence: CASSGGPYPYEQYF.

This chain uses TRBV12-3 or TRBV12-4 with TRBJ1-2. The length of the CDR3 is 14 residues. CDR3 region: CASSLGMFSYGYTF.

The chain carries TRBV7-2 and TRBJ2-3; without DNA, the TCRdb call of TRBD2 cannot be checked. The CDR3 has 15 amino acids. Germline values: CDR1 SGHTA, CDR2 FQGNSA. This CDR3 reads CASSLVAGETDTQYF.

The chain links TRBV6-2 or TRBV6-3 to TRBJ2-1; TCRdb's D call of TRBD1 is untestable without DNA. The CDR3 extends over 15 amino acids. Germline V lookup: CDR1 MNHEY, CDR2 SVGEGT. The CDR3 spells CASRRTGAEGDEQFF.

J is TRBJ2-1 and V is TRBV5-8; TCRdb gives TRBD1 as the D gene, but with no DNA this cannot be confirmed. The CDR3 runs 16 residues. Germline V gene lookup returns CDR1 SGHTS and CDR2 YDEGEE. CDR3 region: CASRTGWTATYNEQFF.

This chain joins TRBV27 and TRBJ1-6; without DNA, the TCRdb call of TRBD1 cannot be checked. The CDR3 loop spans 14 amino acids. The V gene's germline CDR1 is MNHEY and CDR2 SMNVEV (reference sequence). This CDR3 is CASSPDREVAPLHF.

This chain links TRBV28 with TRBJ2-7; without DNA, the TCRdb call of TRBD1 cannot be checked. The CDR3 spans 14 residues. Germline V gives CDR1 MDHEN, CDR2 SYDVKM. The CDR3 sequence: CASSPPRGYYEQYF.

The chain uses TRBV20-1 and TRBJ1-1; no DNA is available, so the TRBD1 call from TCRdb remains unchecked. CDR1 is DFQATT, CDR2 SNEGSKA, per germline (reference sequence). The CDR3 is 17 amino acids. Here the CDR3 reads CSAPSQRKTGGRTEAFF.

CDR3 in amino acids: CASSTLGQGMWAEAFF. The chain carries TRBV7-2 and TRBJ1-1; TCRdb returns TRBD1, unconfirmable since there is no DNA. CDR3 length: 16 amino acids. Germline values: CDR1 SGHTA, CDR2 FQGNSA. The whole variable domain, remainder taken from reference TRBV7-2 and TRBJ1-1, is GAGVSQSPSNKVTEKGKDVELRCDPISGHTALYWYRQSLGQGLEFLIYFQGNSAPDKSGLPSDRFSAERTGGSVSTLTIQRTQQEDSAVYLCASSTLGQGMWAEAFFGQGTRLTVV.

The chain joins TRBV4-3 to TRBJ2-7; no DNA is available, so the TRBD1 call from TCRdb remains unchecked. Germline CDR1 reads LGHNA; CDR2 reads YSLEER. The CDR3 spans 15 residues. This CDR3 is CASSQEEGASYEQYF.

The chain links TRBV19 to TRBJ2-2. The germline V gene encodes CDR1 LNHDA and CDR2 SQIVND (reference sequence). The CDR3 runs 13 residues. The chain's CDR3 is CASRSGFTGELFF.